This T cell receptor (beta chain) was recorded in a study of cytomegalovirus exposure and HLA in healthy donors. About this clone: What it binds is not known.

Trimming left V 11 bases short and J 5 bases short, with 17 bases between. Germline CDR1 and CDR2: MDHEN and SYDVKM. There are 13 residues in the CDR3. Findings of the study overall: Later work found that TCR association rates differed between HLA loci; DRB1 had the most and HLA-C the fewest. Information on immune exposure was restricted to one variable (CMV serostatus).

With 60 Vbeta and 13 Jbeta primers, the PCR was carried out. TCRdb's copy holds only in-frame clones and misses some; the assay was immunoSEQ multiplex PCR. The data hold roughly 180,000 clones, with around 78% observed a single time. The TCR originated in a man younger than 35 in good health and CMV-seronegative. The sequenced sample consisted of PBMCs. The V gene is TRBV28, the J gene TRBJ2-3; D remains unclear. The chain's CDR3 is CASCGDCLDTQYF. The CDR3 coding sequence is TGTGCCTCTTGTGGTGACTGTTTAGATACGCAGTATTTT.